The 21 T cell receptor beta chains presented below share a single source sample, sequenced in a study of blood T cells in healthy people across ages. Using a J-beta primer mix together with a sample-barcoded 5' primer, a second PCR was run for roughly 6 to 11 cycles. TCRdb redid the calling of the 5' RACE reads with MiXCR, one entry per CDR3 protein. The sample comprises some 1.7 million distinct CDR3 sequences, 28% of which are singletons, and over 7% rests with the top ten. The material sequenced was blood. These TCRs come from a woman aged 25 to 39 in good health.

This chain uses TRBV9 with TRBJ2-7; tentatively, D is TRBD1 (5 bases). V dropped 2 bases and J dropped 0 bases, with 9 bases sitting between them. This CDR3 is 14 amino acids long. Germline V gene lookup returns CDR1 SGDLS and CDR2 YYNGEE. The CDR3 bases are TGTGCCAGCAGCGTGAAGACAGACTCCTACGAGCAGTACTTC. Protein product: CASSVKTDSYEQYF.

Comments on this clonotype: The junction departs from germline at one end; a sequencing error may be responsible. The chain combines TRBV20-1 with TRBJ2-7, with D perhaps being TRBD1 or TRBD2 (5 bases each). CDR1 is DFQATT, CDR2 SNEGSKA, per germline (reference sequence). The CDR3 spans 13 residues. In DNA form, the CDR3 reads TGCAGTGTTAGAGGTTCCGAGGGACGGGAGCAGTACTTC. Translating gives CSVRGSEGREQYF.

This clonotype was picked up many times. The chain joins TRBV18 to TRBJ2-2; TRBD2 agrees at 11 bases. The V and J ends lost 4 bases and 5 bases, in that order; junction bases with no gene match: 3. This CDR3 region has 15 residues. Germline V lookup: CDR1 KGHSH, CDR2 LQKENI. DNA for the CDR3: TGTGCCAGCTCACTGGGGACTAGCGGTACCGGGGAGCTGTTTTTT. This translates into CASSLGTSGTGELFF. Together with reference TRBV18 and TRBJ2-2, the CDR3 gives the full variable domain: NAGVMQNPRHLVRRRGQEARLRCSPMKGHSHVYWYRQLPEEGLKFMVYLQKENIIDESGMPKERFSAEFPKEGPSILRIQQVVRGDSAAYFCASSLGTSGTGELFFGEGSRLTVL.

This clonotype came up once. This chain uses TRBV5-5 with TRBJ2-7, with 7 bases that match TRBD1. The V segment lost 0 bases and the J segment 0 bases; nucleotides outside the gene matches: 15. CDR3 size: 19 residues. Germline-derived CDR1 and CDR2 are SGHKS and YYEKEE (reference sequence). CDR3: CASSLALVQGTLFSYEQYF. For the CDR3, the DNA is TGTGCCAGCAGCTTGGCCCTAGTACAGGGGACCTTATTCTCCTACGAGCAGTACTTC. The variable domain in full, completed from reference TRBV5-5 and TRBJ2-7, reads DAGVTQSPTHLIKTRGQQVTLRCSPISGHKSVSWYQQVLGQGPQFIFQYYEKEERGRGNFPDRFSARQFPNYSSELNVNALLLGDSALYLCASSLALVQGTLFSYEQYFGPGTRLTVT.

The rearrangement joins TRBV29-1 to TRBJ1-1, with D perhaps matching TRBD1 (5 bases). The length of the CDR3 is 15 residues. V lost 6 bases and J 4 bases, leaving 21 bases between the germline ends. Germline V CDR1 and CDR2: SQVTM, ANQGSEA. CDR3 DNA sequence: TGCAGCGTCCGTTATGGGATGGGGGGAGGCACTGAAGCTTTCTTT. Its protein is CSVRYGMGGGTEAFF.

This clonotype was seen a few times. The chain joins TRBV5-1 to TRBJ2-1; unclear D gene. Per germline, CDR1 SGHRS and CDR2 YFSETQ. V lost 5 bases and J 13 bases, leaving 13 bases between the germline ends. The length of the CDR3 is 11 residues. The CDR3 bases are TGCGCCAGCAGTGAGTTGGCTGATCAGTTCTTC. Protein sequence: CASSELADQFF.

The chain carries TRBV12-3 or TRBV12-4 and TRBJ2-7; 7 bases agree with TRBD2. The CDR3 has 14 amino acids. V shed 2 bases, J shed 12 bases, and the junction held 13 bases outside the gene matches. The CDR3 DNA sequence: TGTGCCAGCAGTTTAAGGCAGGGAGGGGAGACCCGGTACTTC. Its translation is CASSLRQGGETRYF.

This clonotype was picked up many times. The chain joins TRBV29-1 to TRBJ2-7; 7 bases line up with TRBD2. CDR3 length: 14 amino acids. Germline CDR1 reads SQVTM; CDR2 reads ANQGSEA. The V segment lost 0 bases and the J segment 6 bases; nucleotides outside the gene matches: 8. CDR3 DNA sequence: TGCAGCGTTGAAGATGGGAGGCGGGGGAGCGAGCAGTACTTC. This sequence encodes CSVEDGRRGSEQYF.

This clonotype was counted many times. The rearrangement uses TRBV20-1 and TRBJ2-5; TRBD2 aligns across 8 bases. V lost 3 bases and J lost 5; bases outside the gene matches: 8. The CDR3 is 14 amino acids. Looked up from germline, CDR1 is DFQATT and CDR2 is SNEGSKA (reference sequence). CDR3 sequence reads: CSARGLGGEETQYF. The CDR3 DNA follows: TGCAGTGCTAGGGGACTAGGGGGGGAGGAGACCCAGTACTTC.

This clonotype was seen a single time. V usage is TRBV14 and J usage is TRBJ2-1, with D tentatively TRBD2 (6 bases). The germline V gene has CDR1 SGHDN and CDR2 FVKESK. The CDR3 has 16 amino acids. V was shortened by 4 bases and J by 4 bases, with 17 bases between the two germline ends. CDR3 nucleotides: TGTGCCAGCAGCCGACCGGGACTCGCCCTTTACAATGAGCAGTTCTTC. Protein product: CASSRPGLALYNEQFF.

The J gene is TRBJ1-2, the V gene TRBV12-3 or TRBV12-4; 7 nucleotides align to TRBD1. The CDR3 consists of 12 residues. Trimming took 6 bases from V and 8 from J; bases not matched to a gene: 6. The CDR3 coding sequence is TGTGCCAGCAGCCCGGGACAGCTGGGCTACACCTTC. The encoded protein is CASSPGQLGYTF.

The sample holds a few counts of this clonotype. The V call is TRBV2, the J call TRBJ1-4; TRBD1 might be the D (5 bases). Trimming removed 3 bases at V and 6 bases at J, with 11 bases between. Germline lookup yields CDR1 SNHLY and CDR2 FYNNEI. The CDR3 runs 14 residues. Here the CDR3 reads CASSDGRVDEKLFF. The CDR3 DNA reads TGTGCCAGCAGTGACGGCAGGGTAGATGAAAAACTGTTTTTT.

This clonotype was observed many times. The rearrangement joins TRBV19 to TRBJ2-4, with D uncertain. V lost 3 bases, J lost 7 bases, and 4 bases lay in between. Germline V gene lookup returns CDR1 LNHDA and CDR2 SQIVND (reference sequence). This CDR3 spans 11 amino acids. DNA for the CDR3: TGTGCCAGTAGTATTAAGAACATTCAGTACTTC. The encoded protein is CASSIKNIQYF.

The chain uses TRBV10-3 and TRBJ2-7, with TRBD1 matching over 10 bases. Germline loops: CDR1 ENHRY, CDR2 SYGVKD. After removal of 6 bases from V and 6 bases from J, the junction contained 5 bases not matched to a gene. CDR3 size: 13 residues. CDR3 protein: CAISRDRGAEQYF. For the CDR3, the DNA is TGTGCCATCAGCCGGGACAGGGGTGCCGAGCAGTACTTC.

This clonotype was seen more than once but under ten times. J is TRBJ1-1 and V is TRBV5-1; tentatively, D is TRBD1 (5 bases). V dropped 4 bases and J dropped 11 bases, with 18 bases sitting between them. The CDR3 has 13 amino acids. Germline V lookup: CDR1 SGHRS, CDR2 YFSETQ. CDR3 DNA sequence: TGCGCCAGCAGCCCTTCCGGGACGGAGGTTGCTTTCTTT. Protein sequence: CASSPSGTEVAFF.

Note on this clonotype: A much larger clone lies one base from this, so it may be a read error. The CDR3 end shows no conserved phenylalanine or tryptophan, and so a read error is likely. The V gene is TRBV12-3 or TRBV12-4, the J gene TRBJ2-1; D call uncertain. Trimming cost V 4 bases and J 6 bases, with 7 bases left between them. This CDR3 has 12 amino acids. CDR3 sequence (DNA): TGTGCCAGCAGTTCCGACTCCAATGAGCAGTTCTAC. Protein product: CASSSDSNEQFY.

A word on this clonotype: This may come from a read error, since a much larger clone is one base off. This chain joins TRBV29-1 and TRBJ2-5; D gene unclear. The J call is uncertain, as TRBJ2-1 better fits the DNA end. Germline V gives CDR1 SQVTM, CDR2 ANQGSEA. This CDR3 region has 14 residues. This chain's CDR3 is CSVEDEVNQETQFF. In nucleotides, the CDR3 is TGCAGCGTTGAAGATGAAGTAAACCAAGAGACCCAGTTCTTC.

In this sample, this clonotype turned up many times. This CDR3 reads CAISDRDSRIVEAFF. Here the CDR3 DNA reads TGTGCCATCAGTGATCGGGACAGCCGGATAGTTGAAGCTTTCTTT. The rearrangement links TRBV10-3 to TRBJ1-1; 7 bases fit TRBD1. This CDR3 is built from 15 residues. The germline gives CDR1 ENHRY, CDR2 SYGVKD. After removal of 3 bases from V and 7 bases from J, the junction contained 11 bases not matched to a gene.

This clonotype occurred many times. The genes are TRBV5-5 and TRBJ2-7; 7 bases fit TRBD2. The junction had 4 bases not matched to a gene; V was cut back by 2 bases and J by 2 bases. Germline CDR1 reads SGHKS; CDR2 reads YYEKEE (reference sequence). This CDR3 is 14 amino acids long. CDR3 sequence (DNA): TGTGCCAGCAGCTTTGGGGGGGTGACCTACGAGCAGTACTTC. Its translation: CASSFGGVTYEQYF.

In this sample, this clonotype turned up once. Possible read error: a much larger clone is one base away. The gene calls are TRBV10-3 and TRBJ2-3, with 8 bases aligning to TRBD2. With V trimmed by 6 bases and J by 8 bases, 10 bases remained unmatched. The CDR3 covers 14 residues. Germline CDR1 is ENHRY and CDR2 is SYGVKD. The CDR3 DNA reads TGTGCCATCAGATCCACTAGCGGACAAGGTACGCAGTATTTT. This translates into CAIRSTSGQGTQYF.

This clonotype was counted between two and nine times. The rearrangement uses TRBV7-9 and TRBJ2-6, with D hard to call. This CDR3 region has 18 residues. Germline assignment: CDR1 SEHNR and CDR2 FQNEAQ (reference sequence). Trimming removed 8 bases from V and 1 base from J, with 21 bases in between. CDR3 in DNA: TGTGCCAGCGCAACGATGGGCGGTCGCCGATCTGGGGCCAACGTCCTGACTTTC. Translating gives CASATMGGRRSGANVLTF.